This T cell receptor beta chain was recorded in a study of OX40 agonist ivuxolimab in advanced cancers. Turning to the study itself: An agonistic anti-OX40 (CD134) antibody, ivuxolimab, was used to treat the patients. Study conclusions and caveats: Partial responders at 0.1-3.0 mg/kg showed near-lowest clonal expansion. Low normalized T-cell clonal expansion also characterized some of the nonresponders. CD8+ T cells averaged more expanded clones than CD4+.

This clone is a singleton in its sample. Its antigen is unidentified. Assay: immunoSEQ multiplex PCR; the TCRdb copy retains only in-frame clones and omits some. The table lists about 16,000 clones, over 90% of them singletons, with roughly 7.6% in the top ten. Germline V lookup: CDR1 LNHDA, CDR2 SQIVND (reference sequence). The CDR3 is 14 amino acids. The J segment lost 7 bases and the V segment lost 6 bases, leaving 5 bases of the junction unmatched. This receptor was obtained from an adult with an advanced solid tumor such as melanoma, head and neck, liver or kidney cancer. The V gene is TRBV19, the J gene TRBJ2-1; 11 nucleotides align to TRBD2. Here the sequenced sample was CD4+ or CD8+ T cells sorted from blood, taken in a trial of the OX40 agonist ivuxolimab. The CDR3 DNA sequence: TGTGCCAGTAGACTAGCGGGAGTAACGAATGAGCAGTTCTTC. Protein: CASRLAGVTNEQFF.